The T cell receptor (beta chain) described here comes from a study of cytomegalovirus exposure and HLA in healthy donors. Those who donated were healthy bone marrow donors. The study ran its PCR with 60 Vbeta and 13 Jbeta primers. Assay: immunoSEQ multiplex PCR; the TCRdb copy retains only in-frame clones and omits some. The table lists under 55,000 clones, over 60% of them singletons. Worth noting for this clone: Antigen unknown.

The CDR3 has 16 residues. Study-wide findings and caveats: Specific recognition of CMV antigens was confirmed in vitro for a few chains (all CMV-associated). The investigators catalogued 150 to 200 TCR beta chains as cytomegalovirus-associated.

The TCR originated in a woman aged 45-65 years in good health and CMV-seronegative. This sequence joins TRBV21-1 and TRBJ1-5; the table assigns TRBD1, which was not confirmed against the DNA. TRBV21-1 is recorded as a pseudogene. What was sequenced was PBMCs. CDR3 loop: CASPGQGGIGNQPQHF. The CDR3, as DNA: TGTGCCAGCCCCGGACAGGGAGGTATTGGCAATCAGCCCCAGCATTTT.